This is a list of T cell receptor beta chains from one sample in a study of T cells in tuberculosis. Some clones are missing from TCRdb's copy, which holds only in-frame ones; the method was immunoSEQ multiplex PCR. The repertoire holds under 40,000 clones, with around 94% as singletons. The sample was PBMCs. The receptors were sampled from a donor between 5 and 29 years old with latent tuberculosis or without tuberculosis infection. Both conserved end residues are part of each CDR3. D genes are given only for firm matches. The size field is filled for only some rows; it gives once, few, many or a size class.

d_call | j_call | clone_size | v_call | cdr3_aa | cdr3_nt
NA | TRBJ2-1 | NA | TRBV2 | CASSERGRGYEQFF | TGTGCCAGCAGTGAGCGGGGCAGGGGGTATGAGCAGTTCTTC
NA | TRBJ2-7 | NA | TRBV2 | CASSRDSGAYEQYF | TGTGCCAGCAGTAGGGACTCGGGGGCCTACGAGCAGTACTTC
NA | TRBJ1-1 | NA | TRBV4-3 | CASSQDRTEAFF | TGCGCCAGCAGCCAAGATCGGACTGAAGCTTTCTTT
NA | TRBJ2-5 | once | TRBV5-6 | CASSLLASQETQYF | TGTGCCAGCAGCTTGCTAGCATCCCAAGAGACCCAGTACTTC
TRBD2 | TRBJ2-5 | NA | TRBV5-6 | CASRSGTKETQYF | TGTGCCAGCAGGTCCGGGACTAAAGAGACCCAGTACTTC
NA | TRBJ2-5 | NA | TRBV14 | CASSQAFTTNWTQYF | TGTGCCAGCAGCCAAGCGTTCACTACAAATTGGACCCAGTACTTC
NA | TRBJ2-1 | NA | TRBV4-2 | CASSPWGRVSYNEQFF | TGTGCCAGCAGCCCCTGGGGCAGGGTCTCCTACAATGAGCAGTTCTTC
NA | TRBJ1-1 | NA | TRBV6-5 | CASSYGAGRTEAFF | TGTGCCAGCAGTTACGGGGCAGGCAGAACTGAAGCTTTCTTT
TRBD1 | TRBJ1-2 | NA | TRBV6-1 | CASSEPLDRVGYTF | TGTGCCAGCAGTGAACCCTTGGACAGGGTTGGCTACACCTTC
NA | TRBJ1-3 | NA | TRBV6-1 | CASSEVAVSGNTIYF | TGTGCCAGCAGTGAAGTCGCGGTCTCTGGAAACACCATATATTTT
TRBD2 | TRBJ2-4 | NA | TRBV4-2 | CASSQDWVGGSRNIQYF | TGTGCCAGCAGCCAAGATTGGGTCGGCGGGAGCAGAAACATTCAGTACTTC
TRBD2 | TRBJ2-1 | NA | TRBV5-1 | CASFWARTSGREQFF | TGCGCCAGCTTTTGGGCGAGGACTAGCGGTAGAGAGCAGTTCTTC
TRBD1 | TRBJ1-4 | NA | TRBV6-1 | CASSQTGFAEKLFF | TGTGCCAGCAGCCAGACAGGGTTTGCTGAAAAACTGTTTTTT
NA | TRBJ1-1 | NA | TRBV6-6 | CASSYAGTEAFF | TGTGCCAGCAGTTACGCCGGCACTGAAGCTTTCTTT
TRBD2 | TRBJ2-5 | NA | TRBV5-1 | CASSRTSGAQETQYF | TGCGCCAGCAGCAGGACTAGCGGAGCCCAAGAGACCCAGTACTTC
NA | TRBJ2-3 | NA | TRBV7-3 | CASSSDGVAVTQYF | TGTGCCAGCAGCTCGGACGGAGTAGCGGTTACTCAGTATTTT
TRBD1 | TRBJ2-1 | NA | TRBV6-6 | CASSLHTGGYNEQFF | TGTGCCAGCAGTCTACACACAGGGGGCTACAATGAGCAGTTCTTC
NA | TRBJ1-1 | NA | TRBV6-4 | CASSIDRNTEAFF | TGTGCCAGCAGCATCGACAGGAACACTGAAGCTTTCTTT
TRBD2 | TRBJ2-1 | once | TRBV28 | CASHASGTRFIGEQFF | TGTGCCAGCCATGCCTCCGGGACTAGATTTATCGGGGAGCAGTTCTTC
TRBD1 | TRBJ2-1 | NA | TRBV5-4 | CASSSGQGLFGEQFF | TGTGCCAGCAGCTCGGGACAGGGTTTGTTTGGTGAGCAGTTCTTC
NA | TRBJ1-2 | few | TRBV16 | CASSQWAGEDGYTF | TGTGCCAGCAGCCAATGGGCCGGGGAGGATGGCTACACCTTC
TRBD1 | TRBJ1-2 | NA | TRBV10-2 | CASSAMGQGLNNYGYTF | TGCGCCAGCAGTGCCATGGGACAGGGCTTGAATAACTATGGCTACACCTTC
NA | TRBJ2-7 | NA | TRBV18 | CASSPSRLGYEQYF | TGTGCCAGCTCACCTTCGCGACTAGGCTACGAGCAGTACTTC
NA | TRBJ2-1 | NA | TRBV5-8 | CASSLWEPEGSMKQFF | TGTGCCAGCAGCCTATGGGAGCCCGAAGGTTCAATGAAGCAGTTCTTC
NA | TRBJ1-2 | NA | TRBV6-1 | CASSASHRLGYTF | TGTGCCAGCAGTGCATCCCACAGGCTGGGCTACACCTTC
NA | TRBJ1-1 | NA | TRBV9 | CASSVHRDTNTEAFF | TGTGCCAGCAGCGTGCACCGGGACACGAACACTGAAGCTTTCTTT
NA | TRBJ2-7 | once | TRBV28 | CASSFPPGGTSSYEQYF | TGTGCCAGCAGTTTCCCCCCAGGTGGGACAAGCTCCTACGAGCAGTACTTC
TRBD2 | TRBJ2-1 | NA | TRBV5-1 | CASSLGTSGRATNEQFF | TGCGCCAGCAGCCTCGGGACTAGCGGGAGGGCCACCAATGAGCAGTTCTTC
TRBD2 | TRBJ2-5 | NA | TRBV27 | CASSLLGLAGGETQYF | TGTGCCAGCAGTTTATTGGGACTAGCGGGAGGAGAGACCCAGTACTTC